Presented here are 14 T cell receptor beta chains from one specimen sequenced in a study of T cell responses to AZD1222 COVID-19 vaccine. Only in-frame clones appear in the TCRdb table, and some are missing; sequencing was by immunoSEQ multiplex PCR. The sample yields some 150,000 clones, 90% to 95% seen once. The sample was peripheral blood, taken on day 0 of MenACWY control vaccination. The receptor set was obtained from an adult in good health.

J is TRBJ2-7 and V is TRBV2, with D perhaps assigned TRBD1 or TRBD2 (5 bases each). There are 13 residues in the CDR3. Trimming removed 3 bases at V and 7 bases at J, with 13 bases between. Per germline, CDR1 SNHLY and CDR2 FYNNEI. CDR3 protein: CASSDPGEGEQYF. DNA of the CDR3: TGTGCCAGCAGTGACCCGGGTGAGGGGGAGCAGTACTTC.

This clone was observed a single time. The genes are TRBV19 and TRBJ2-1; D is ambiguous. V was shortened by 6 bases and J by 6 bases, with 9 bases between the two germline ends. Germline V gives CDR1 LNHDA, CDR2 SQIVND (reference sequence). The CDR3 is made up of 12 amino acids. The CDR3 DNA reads TGTGCCAGTAGCGAGAAGCGCAATGAGCAGTTCTTC. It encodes CASSEKRNEQFF. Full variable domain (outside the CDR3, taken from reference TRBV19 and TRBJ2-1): DGGITQSPKYLFRKEGQNVTLSCEQNLNHDAMYWYRQDPGQGLRLIYYSQIVNDFQKGDIAEGYSVSREKKESFPLTVTSAQKNPTAFYLCASSEKRNEQFFGPGTRLTVL.

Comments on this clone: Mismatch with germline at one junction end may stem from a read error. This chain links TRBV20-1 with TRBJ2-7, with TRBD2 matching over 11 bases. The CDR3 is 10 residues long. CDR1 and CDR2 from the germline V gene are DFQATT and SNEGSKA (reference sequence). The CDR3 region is CSARLTSGIF. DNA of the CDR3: TGCAGTGCTAGATTGACTAGCGGGATCTTC.

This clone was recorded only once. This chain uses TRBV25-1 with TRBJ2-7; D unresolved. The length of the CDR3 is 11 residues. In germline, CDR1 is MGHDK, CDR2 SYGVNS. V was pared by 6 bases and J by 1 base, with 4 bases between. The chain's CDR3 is CASRRSYEQYF. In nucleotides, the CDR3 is TGTGCCAGCAGGCGTTCCTACGAGCAGTACTTC.

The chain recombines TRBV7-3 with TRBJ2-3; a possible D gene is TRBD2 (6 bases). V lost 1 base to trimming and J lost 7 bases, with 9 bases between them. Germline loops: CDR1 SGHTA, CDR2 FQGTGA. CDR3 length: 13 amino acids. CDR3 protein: CASSLNAGNTQYF. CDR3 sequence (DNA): TGTGCCAGCAGCTTAAACGCGGGAAATACGCAGTATTTT. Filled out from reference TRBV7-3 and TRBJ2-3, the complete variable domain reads GAGVSQTPSNKVTEKGKYVELRCDPISGHTALYWYRQSLGQGPEFLIYFQGTGAADDSGLPNDRFFAVRPEGSVSTLKIQRTERGDSAVYLCASSLNAGNTQYFGPGTRLTVL.

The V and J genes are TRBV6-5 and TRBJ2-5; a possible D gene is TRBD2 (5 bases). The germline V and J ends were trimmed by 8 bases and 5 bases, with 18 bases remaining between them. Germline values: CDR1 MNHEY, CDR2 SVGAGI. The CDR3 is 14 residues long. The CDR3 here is CASAPATRGETQYF. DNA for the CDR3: TGTGCCAGCGCCCCCGCAACCCGCGGGGAGACCCAGTACTTC.

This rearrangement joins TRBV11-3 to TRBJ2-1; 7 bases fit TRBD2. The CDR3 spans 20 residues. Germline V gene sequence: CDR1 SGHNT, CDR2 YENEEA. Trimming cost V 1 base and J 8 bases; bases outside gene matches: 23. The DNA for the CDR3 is TGTGCCAGCAGCTTAGGGGTTGCGTGGTCACAAGGCGGGAGAGGGGATGAGCAGTTCTTC. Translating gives CASSLGVAWSQGGRGDEQFF.

Written as DNA, the CDR3 is TGTGCCAGCAGCTTAGTTGGGGGGACTAGCGGGAGGGCCTCCTACAATGAGCAGTTCTTC. This translates into CASSLVGGTSGRASYNEQFF. The chain uses TRBV5-5 and TRBJ2-1; 16 bases align to TRBD2. The CDR3 is made up of 20 amino acids. V lost 2 bases to trimming and J lost 0 bases; unmatched junction nucleotides: 8. Germline lookup yields CDR1 SGHKS and CDR2 YYEKEE (reference sequence).

The CDR3 loop reads CASSLTSRTYEQYF. The DNA of the CDR3 is TGTGCCAGCAGCTTAACCAGCCGCACGTACGAGCAGTACTTC. V is TRBV11-2 and J is TRBJ2-7; no clear D. V was shortened by 2 bases and J by 4 bases, with 12 bases between the two germline ends. Germline CDR1 and CDR2: SGHAT and FQNNGV. The CDR3 covers 14 residues.

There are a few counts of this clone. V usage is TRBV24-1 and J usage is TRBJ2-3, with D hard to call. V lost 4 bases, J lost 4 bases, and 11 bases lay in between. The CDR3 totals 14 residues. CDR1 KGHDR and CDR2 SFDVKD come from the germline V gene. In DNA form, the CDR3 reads TGTGCCACCAGTGAGGAGACGGACGCAGATACGCAGTATTTT. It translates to CATSEETDADTQYF.

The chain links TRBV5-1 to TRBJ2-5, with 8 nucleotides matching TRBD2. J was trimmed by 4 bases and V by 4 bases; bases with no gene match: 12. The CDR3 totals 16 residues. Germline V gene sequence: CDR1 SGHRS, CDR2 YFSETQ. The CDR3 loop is CASSAGLAAVGETQYF. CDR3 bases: TGCGCCAGCAGCGCCGGACTAGCCGCAGTAGGAGAGACCCAGTACTTC.

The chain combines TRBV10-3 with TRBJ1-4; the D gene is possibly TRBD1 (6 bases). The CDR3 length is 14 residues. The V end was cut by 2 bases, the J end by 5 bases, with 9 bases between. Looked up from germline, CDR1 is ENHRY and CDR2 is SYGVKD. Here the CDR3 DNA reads TGTGCCATCAGTGAGAGCCAGGGGAATGAAAAACTGTTTTTT. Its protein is CAISESQGNEKLFF.

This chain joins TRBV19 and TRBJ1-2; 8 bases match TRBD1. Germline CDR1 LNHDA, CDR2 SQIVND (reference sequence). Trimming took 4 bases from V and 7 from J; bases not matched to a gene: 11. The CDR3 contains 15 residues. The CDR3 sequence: CASSRGRQGTGGYTF. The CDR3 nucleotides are TGTGCCAGTAGTAGGGGCAGACAGGGGACAGGTGGCTACACCTTC.

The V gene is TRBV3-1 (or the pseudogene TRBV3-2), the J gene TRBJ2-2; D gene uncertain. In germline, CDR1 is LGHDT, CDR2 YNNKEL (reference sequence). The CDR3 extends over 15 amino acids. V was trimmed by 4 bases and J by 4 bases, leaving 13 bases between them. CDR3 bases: TGTGCCAGCAGCCCGCGAGGACCCTCCACCGGGGAGCTGTTTTTT. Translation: CASSPRGPSTGELFF.